What follows are 9 T cell receptor beta chains derived from one specimen sequenced in a study of cytomegalovirus exposure and HLA in healthy donors (dated by TCRdb to 2017 to 2019). Libraries were made using the immunoSEQ multiplex PCR assay. The multiplex PCR relied on a mix of 60 forward primers for TCR Vbeta segments and 13 reverse primers for TCR Jbeta segments. TCRdb limited this immuneACCESS table to in-frame rearrangements with V and J called. A share of clones is missing; checked studies link under half to unresolved V genes, and the rest is unexplained. This sample gives under 250,000 clones in total; roughly 78% of them show up just once. Roughly 0.45% of the sample goes to the ten largest clones. The sequenced sample consisted of PBMCs. The receptors were gathered from a boy between 10 and 17 years old in good health and CMV-seronegative.

This chain's CDR3 is CASSIGDRGNTEAFF. The CDR3, as DNA: TGTGCCAGTAGTATTGGGGACAGGGGGAACACTGAAGCTTTCTTT. The rearrangement links TRBV19 to TRBJ1-1; 10 bases map to TRBD1. V lost 3 bases, J lost 1 base, and 2 bases stayed unmatched. Germline values: CDR1 LNHDA, CDR2 SQIVND (reference sequence). This CDR3 comprises 15 residues.

This clone was counted only a few times. CDR3 DNA sequence: TGTGCCAGCAGATTAGGACAGGTAGAGGGTGAAGCTTTCTTT. This sequence encodes CASRLGQVEGEAFF. This sequence joins TRBV6-6 and TRBJ1-1; 7 bases agree with TRBD1. CDR3 length equals 14 residues. CDR1 MNHNY and CDR2 SVGAGI come from the germline V gene (reference sequence). V lost 6 bases and J lost 7; bases outside the gene matches: 11.

The chain is built from TRBV11-2 and TRBJ2-5; D gene unclear. Between the trimmed V and J ends, which lost 3 bases and 5 bases, there was a span of 4 bases. CDR1 and CDR2 from the germline V gene are SGHAT and FQNNGV. This CDR3 is 11 amino acids long. DNA for the CDR3: TGTGCCAGCAGCTTCTATGAGACCCAGTACTTC. It translates to CASSFYETQYF. Full variable domain (outside the CDR3, taken from reference TRBV11-2 and TRBJ2-5): EAGVAQSPRYKIIEKRQSVAFWCNPISGHATLYWYQQILGQGPKLLIQFQNNGVVDDSQLPKDRFSAERLKGVDSTLKIQPAKLEDSAVYLCASSFYETQYFGPGTRLLVL.

Concerning this clone itself: It is likely a read error, because the conserved phenylalanine at the end of the CDR3 is missing. It is unclear where the CDR3 begins or ends on the DNA, so no DNA is shown, and the CDR3 is as TCRdb lists it. This chain joins TRBV19 and TRBJ1-6; TRBD1 is taken as the D call from the table, unchecked against the DNA. The CDR3 region is 9 residues in length, termini included. CDR1 LNHDA and CDR2 SQIVND come from the germline V gene (reference sequence). This CDR3 is CASPDRRLG.

The chain carries TRBV5-1 and TRBJ2-7; D possibly corresponds to TRBD1 (6 bases). Germline values: CDR1 SGHRS, CDR2 YFSETQ. The CDR3 is made up of 14 amino acids. With 2 bases removed from V and 2 bases from J, the gap between germline ends came to 11 bases. CDR3 protein: CASSFTTGAYEQYF. Written as DNA, the CDR3 is TGCGCCAGCAGCTTTACGACAGGAGCCTACGAGCAGTACTTC.

The chain carries TRBV19 and TRBJ1-1; tentative D call: TRBD1 (6 bases). Germline V lookup: CDR1 LNHDA, CDR2 SQIVND (reference sequence). The germline V and J ends were trimmed by 4 bases and 1 base, with 19 bases remaining between them. This CDR3 spans 17 amino acids. This chain's CDR3 is CASSKRTAGFTNTEAFF. As DNA, the CDR3 is TGTGCCAGTAGTAAACGGACAGCTGGGTTTACGAACACTGAAGCTTTCTTT.

The rearrangement links TRBV5-4 to TRBJ2-7; maybe TRBD1 (5 bases). Germline CDR1 reads SGHNT; CDR2 reads YYREEE (reference sequence). V lost 2 bases and J lost 2, with 20 bases in between. The CDR3 sequence is 17 residues long. Here the CDR3 reads CASSFGASVDPTYEQYF. In DNA, the CDR3 is TGTGCCAGCAGCTTTGGGGCTTCGGTAGACCCAACCTACGAGCAGTACTTC.

The V and J genes are TRBV2 and TRBJ2-7; weak D call: TRBD2 (6 bases). Germline loops: CDR1 SNHLY, CDR2 FYNNEI. V lost 1 base and J 2 bases, leaving 9 bases between the germline ends. The CDR3 runs to 14 residues. This CDR3 is CASSEVREAYEQYF. CDR3 in DNA: TGTGCCAGCAGTGAAGTGAGGGAGGCCTACGAGCAGTACTTC.

The chain joins TRBV5-1 to TRBJ1-6; D gene uncertain. The germline CDR1 and CDR2 sequences are SGHRS and YFSETQ. V was shortened by 2 bases and J by 10 bases, with 16 bases between the two germline ends. The CDR3 runs to 15 residues. CDR3 protein: CASSFGWLRVSPLHF. CDR3 nucleotides: TGCGCCAGCAGCTTTGGTTGGCTGAGGGTCTCACCCCTCCACTTT.